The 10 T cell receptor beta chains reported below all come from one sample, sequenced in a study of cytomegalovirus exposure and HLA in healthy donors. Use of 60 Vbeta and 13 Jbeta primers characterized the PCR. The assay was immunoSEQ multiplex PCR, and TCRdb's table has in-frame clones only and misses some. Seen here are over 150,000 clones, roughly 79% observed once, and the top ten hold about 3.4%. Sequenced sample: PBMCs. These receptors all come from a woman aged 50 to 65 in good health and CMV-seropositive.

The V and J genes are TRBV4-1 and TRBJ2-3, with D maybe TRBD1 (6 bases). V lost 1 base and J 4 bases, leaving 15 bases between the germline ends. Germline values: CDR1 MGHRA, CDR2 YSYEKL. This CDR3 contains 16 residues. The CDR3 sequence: CASSQGSQGLADTQYF. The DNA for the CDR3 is TGCGCCAGCAGCCAAGGGTCCCAGGGGCTCGCAGATACGCAGTATTTT.

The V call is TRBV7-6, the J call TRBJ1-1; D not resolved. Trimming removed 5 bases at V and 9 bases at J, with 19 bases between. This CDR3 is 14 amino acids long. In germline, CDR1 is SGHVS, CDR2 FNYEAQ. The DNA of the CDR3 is TGTGCCAGCAGCCTGATGAGTAACGGGATACAAGCTTTCTTT. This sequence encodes CASSLMSNGIQAFF.

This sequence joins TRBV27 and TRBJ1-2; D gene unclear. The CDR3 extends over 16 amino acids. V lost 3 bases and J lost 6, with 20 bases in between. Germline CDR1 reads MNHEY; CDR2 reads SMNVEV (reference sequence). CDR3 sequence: CASSFRFRGETDGYTF. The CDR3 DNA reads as TGTGCCAGCAGTTTCCGGTTTCGGGGTGAGACGGATGGCTACACCTTC.

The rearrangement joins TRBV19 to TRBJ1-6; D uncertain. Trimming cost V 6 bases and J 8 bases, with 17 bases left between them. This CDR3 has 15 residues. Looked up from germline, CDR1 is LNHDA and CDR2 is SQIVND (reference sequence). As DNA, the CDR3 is TGTGCCAGTAGCTTAGGCGGGCCCCGGGATTCACCCCTCCACTTT. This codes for CASSLGGPRDSPLHF. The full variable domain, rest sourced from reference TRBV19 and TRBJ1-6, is DGGITQSPKYLFRKEGQNVTLSCEQNLNHDAMYWYRQDPGQGLRLIYYSQIVNDFQKGDIAEGYSVSREKKESFPLTVTSAQKNPTAFYLCASSLGGPRDSPLHFGNGTRLTVT.

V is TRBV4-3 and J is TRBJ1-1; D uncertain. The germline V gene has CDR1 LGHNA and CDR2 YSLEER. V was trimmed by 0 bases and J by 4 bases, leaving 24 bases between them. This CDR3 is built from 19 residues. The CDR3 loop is CASSQDEAPGFDPLTEAFF. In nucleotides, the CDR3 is TGCGCCAGCAGCCAAGATGAAGCTCCGGGTTTCGATCCACTCACTGAAGCTTTCTTT.

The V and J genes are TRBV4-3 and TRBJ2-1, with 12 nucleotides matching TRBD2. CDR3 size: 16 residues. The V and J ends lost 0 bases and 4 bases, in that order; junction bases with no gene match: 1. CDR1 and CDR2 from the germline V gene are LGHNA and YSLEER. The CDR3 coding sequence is TGCGCCAGCAGCCAAGAAGGGACTAGCGGGTACAATGAGCAGTTCTTC. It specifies CASSQEGTSGYNEQFF.

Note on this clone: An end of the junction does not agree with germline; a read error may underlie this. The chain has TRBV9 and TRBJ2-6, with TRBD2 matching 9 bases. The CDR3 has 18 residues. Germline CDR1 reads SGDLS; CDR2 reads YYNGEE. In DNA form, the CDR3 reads TGTGCCAGCAGCCCTAGCGGGACACTCCCCTCTGGGGCCAACGGCCTGACTTTC. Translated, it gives CASSPSGTLPSGANGLTF.

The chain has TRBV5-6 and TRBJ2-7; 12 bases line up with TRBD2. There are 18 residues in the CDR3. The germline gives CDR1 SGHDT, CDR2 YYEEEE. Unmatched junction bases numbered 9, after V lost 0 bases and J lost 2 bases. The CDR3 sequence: CASSLVVVLAGGPYEQYF. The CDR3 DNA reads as TGTGCCAGCAGCTTGGTCGTGGTGCTAGCGGGAGGGCCCTACGAGCAGTACTTC. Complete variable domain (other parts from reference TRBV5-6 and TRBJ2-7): DAGVTQSPTHLIKTRGQQVTLRCSPKSGHDTVSWYQQALGQGPQFIFQYYEEEERQRGNFPDRFSGHQFPNYSSELNVNALLLGDSALYLCASSLVVVLAGGPYEQYFGPGTRLTVT.

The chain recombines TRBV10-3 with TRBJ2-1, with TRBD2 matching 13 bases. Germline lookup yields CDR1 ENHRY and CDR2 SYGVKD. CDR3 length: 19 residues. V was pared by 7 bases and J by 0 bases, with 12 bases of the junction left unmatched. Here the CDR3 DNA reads TGTGCCATCATGCCGGGACTAGCGGGAAGCCCCCGCTCCTACAATGAGCAGTTCTTC. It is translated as CAIMPGLAGSPRSYNEQFF.

DNA of the CDR3: TGTGCCAGCAGCGTGAGGGCTAGCGGGAGTGGGGCCTACGAGCAGTACTTC. Protein sequence: CASSVRASGSGAYEQYF. The chain has TRBV9 and TRBJ2-7, with 10 positions matching TRBD2. The CDR3 loop spans 17 amino acids. The V segment lost 2 bases and the J segment 2 bases; nucleotides outside the gene matches: 10. The germline V gene has CDR1 SGDLS and CDR2 YYNGEE. Full variable domain (remainder filled in from reference TRBV9 and TRBJ2-7): DSGVTQTPKHLITATGQRVTLRCSPRSGDLSVYWYQQSLDQGLQFLIQYYNGEERAKGNILERFSAQQFPDLHSELNLSSLELGDSALYFCASSVRASGSGAYEQYFGPGTRLTVT.